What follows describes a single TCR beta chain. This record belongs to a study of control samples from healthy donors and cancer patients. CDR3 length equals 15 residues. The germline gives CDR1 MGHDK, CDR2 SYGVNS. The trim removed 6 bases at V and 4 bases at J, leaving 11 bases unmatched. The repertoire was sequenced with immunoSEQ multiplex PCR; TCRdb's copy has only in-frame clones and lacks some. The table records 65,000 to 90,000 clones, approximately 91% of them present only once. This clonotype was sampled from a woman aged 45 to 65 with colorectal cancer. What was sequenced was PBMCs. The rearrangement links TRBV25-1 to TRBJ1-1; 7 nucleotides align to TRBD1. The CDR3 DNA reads TGTGCCAGCAGCCCCAGACAGGGATTAGGCACTGAAGCTTTCTTT. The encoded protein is CASSPRQGLGTEAFF.